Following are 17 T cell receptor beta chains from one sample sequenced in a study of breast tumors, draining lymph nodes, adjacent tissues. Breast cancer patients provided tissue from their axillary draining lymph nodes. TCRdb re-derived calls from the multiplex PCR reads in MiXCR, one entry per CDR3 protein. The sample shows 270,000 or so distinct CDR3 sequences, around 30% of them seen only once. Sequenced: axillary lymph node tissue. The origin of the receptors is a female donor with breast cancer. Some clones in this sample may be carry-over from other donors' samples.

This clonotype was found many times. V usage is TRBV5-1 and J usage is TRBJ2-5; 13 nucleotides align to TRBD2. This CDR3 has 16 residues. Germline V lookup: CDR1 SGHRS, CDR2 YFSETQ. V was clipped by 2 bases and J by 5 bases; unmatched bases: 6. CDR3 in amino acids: CASSLTGTSGKETQYF. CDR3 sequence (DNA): TGCGCCAGCAGCTTAACCGGGACTAGCGGGAAGGAGACCCAGTACTTC.

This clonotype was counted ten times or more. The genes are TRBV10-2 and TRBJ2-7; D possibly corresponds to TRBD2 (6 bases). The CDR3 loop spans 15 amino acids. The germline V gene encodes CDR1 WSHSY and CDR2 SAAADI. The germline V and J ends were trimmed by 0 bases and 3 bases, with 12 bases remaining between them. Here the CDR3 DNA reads TGCGCCAGCAGTGAGTCTGGGGGGACCAACTACGAGCAGTACTTC. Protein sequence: CASSESGGTNYEQYF.

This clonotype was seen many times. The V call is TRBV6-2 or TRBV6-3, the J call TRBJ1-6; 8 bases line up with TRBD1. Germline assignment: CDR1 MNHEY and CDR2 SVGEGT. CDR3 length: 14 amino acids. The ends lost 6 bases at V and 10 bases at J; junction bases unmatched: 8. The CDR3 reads CASSQDRGGSPLHF. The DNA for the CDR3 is TGTGCCAGCAGCCAAGACAGGGGTGGGTCACCCCTCCACTTT.

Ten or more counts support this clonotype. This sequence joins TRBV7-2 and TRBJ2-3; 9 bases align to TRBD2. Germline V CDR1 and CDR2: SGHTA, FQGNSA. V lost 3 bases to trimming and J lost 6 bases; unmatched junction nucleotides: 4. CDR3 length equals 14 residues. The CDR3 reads CASSLAGGHDTQYF. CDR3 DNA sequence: TGTGCCAGCAGCTTGGCGGGAGGGCACGATACGCAGTATTTT.

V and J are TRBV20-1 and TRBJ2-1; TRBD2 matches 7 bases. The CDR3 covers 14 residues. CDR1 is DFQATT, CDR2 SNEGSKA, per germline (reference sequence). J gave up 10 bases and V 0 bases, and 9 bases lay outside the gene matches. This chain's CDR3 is CSARDSGRELEQFF. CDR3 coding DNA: TGCAGTGCTAGAGATAGCGGGCGGGAGTTGGAGCAGTTCTTC.

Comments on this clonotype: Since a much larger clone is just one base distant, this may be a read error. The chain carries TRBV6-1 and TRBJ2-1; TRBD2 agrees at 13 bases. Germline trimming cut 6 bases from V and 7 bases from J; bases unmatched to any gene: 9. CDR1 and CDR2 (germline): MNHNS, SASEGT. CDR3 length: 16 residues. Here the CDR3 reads CASSPRTSGSLNEQFF. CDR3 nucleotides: TGTGCCAGCAGCCCCCGGACTAGCGGGAGTTTGAATGAGCAGTTCTTC.

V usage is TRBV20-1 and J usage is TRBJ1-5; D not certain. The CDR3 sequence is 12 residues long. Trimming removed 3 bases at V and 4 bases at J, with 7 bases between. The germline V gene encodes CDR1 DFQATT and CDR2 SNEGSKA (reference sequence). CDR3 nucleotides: TGCAGTGCTAGGGGTTTGAATCAGCCCCAGCATTTT. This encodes CSARGLNQPQHF.

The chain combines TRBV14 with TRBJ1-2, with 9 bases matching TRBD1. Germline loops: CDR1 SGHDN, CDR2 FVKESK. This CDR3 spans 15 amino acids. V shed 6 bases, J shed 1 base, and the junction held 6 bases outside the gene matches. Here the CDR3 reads CASRRDREDNYGYTF. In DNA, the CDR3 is TGTGCCAGCAGGCGGGACAGGGAGGATAACTATGGCTACACCTTC. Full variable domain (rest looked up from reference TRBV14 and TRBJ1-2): EAGVTQFPSHSVIEKGQTVTLRCDPISGHDNLYWYRRVMGKEIKFLLHFVKESKQDESGMPNNRFLAERTGGTYSTLKVQPAELEDSGVYFCASRRDREDNYGYTFGSGTRLTVV.

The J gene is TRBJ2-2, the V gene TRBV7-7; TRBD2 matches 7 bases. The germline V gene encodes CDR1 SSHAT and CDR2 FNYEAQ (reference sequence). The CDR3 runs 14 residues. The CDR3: CAREGGGGTGELFF. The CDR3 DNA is TGTGCTAGAGAGGGCGGGGGAGGGACCGGGGAGCTGTTTTTT. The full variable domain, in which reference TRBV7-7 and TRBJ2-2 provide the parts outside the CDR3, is GAGVSQSPRYKVTKRGQDVTLRCDPISSHATLYWYQQALGQGPEFLTYFNYEAQPDKSGLPSDRFSAERPEGSISTLTIQRTEQRDSAMYRCAREGGGGTGELFFGEGSRLTVL.

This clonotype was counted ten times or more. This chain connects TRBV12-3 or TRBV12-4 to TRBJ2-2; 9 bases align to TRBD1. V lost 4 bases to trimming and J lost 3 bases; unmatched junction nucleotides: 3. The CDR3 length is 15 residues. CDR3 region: CASSSGQGYTGELFF. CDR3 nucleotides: TGTGCCAGCAGTTCAGGACAGGGGTACACCGGGGAGCTGTTTTTT.

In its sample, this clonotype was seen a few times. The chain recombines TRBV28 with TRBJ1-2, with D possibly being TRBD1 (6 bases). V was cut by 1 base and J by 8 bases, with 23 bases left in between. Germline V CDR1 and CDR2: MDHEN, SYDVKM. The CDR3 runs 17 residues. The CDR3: CASSLLGGGSTAMGYTF. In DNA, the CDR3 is TGTGCCAGCAGTTTATTGGGAGGGGGATCCACGGCGATGGGCTACACCTTC.

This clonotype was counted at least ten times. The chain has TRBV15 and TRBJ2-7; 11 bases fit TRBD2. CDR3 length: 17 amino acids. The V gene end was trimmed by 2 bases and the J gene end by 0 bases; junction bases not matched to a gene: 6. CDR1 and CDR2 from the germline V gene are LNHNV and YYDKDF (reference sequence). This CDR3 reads CATSRHISGRDSYEQYF. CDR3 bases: TGTGCCACCAGCAGACACATTAGCGGGAGGGACTCCTACGAGCAGTACTTC. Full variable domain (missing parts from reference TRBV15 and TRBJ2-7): DAMVIQNPRYQVTQFGKPVTLSCSQTLNHNVMYWYQQKSSQAPKLLFHYYDKDFNNEADTPDNFQSRRPNTSFCFLDIRSPGLGDTAMYLCATSRHISGRDSYEQYFGPGTRLTVT.

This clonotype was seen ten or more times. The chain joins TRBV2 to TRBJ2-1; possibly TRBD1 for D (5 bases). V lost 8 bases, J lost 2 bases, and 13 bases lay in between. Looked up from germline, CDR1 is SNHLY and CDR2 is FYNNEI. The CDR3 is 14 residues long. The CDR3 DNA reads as TGTGCCAGCGGGGCCAAACCGGCCTACAATGAGCAGTTCTTC. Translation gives CASGAKPAYNEQFF.

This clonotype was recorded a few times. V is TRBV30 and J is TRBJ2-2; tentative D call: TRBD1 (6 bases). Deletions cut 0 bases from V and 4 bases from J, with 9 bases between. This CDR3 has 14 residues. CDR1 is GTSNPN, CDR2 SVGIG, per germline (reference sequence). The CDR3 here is CAWSVRGGTGELFF. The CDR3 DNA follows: TGTGCCTGGAGTGTCAGGGGTGGCACCGGGGAGCTGTTTTTT.

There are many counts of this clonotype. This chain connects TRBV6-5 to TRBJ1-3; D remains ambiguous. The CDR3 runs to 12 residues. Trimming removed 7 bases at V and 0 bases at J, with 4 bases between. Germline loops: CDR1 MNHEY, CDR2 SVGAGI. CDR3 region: CASIGSGNTIYF. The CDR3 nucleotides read TGTGCCAGCATAGGCTCTGGAAACACCATATATTTT.

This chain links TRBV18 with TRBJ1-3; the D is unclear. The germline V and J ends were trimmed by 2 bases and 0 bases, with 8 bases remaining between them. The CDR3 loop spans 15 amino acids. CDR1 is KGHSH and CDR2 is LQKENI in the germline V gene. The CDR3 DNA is TGTGCCAGCTCACCAGCACAGTCCTCTGGAAACACCATATATTTT. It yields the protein CASSPAQSSGNTIYF.

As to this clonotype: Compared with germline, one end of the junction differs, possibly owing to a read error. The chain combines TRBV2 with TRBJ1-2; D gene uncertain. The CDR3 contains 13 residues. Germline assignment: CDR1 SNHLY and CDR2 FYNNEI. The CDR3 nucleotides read TGTGCCTCCAAGGAGGAGGTAACCAACAGCTACGCCTTC. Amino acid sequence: CASKEEVTNSYAF.